These 17 T cell receptor beta chains were all obtained from the same sample, sequenced in a study of control samples from healthy donors and cancer patients (dated by TCRdb to the early 2020s). Receptor libraries were prepared by the immunoSEQ multiplex PCR assay. Not all clones reach the TCRdb copy of this immuneACCESS table, which keeps in-frame sequences only. Checked studies attribute under half of the gap to unresolved V genes and leave the rest unexplained. Here the sample has under 150,000 clones; 93% occur a single time. The top ten constitute over 2.5% of the sample. Sequencing was carried out using blood. These receptors were collected from a man aged 25 to 40 in good health.

This clone was observed a single time. This chain connects TRBV4-2 to TRBJ2-5; D not resolved. Germline CDR1 is LGHNA and CDR2 is YNFKEQ. The V end was cut by 1 base, the J end by 5 bases, with 11 bases between. The CDR3 has 14 residues. CDR3 coding DNA: TGTGCCAGCAGCCAAGTTGAGGCTTCCGAGACCCAGTACTTC. Protein: CASSQVEASETQYF.

The J gene is TRBJ1-5, the V gene TRBV27; 9 bases line up with TRBD1. Germline CDR1 and CDR2: MNHEY and SMNVEV (reference sequence). The CDR3 consists of 15 residues. The V gene end was trimmed by 5 bases and the J gene end by 5 bases; junction bases not matched to a gene: 7. CDR3 coding DNA: TGTGCCAGCAGTGTCTGGGGACAGGGAGATCAGCCCCAGCATTTT. This encodes CASSVWGQGDQPQHF.

The chain carries TRBV5-1 and TRBJ2-1; 7 bases line up with TRBD1. The J segment lost 9 bases and the V segment lost 7 bases, leaving 10 bases of the junction unmatched. Germline CDR1 is SGHRS and CDR2 is YFSETQ. This CDR3 is built from 13 residues. The CDR3 sequence is CASVRTGRSEQFF. Here the CDR3 DNA reads TGCGCCAGCGTTAGGACAGGTAGGAGTGAGCAGTTCTTC.

CDR3 nucleotides: TGTGCCACCAGCGCCTCCAGGGCCACTAGCGGGGTTTACAATGAGCAGTTCTTC. It encodes CATSASRATSGVYNEQFF. The chain couples TRBV15 to TRBJ2-1, with 10 bases aligning to TRBD2. The CDR3 consists of 18 residues. The junction had 14 bases not matched to a gene; V was cut back by 5 bases and J by 4 bases. Looked up from germline, CDR1 is LNHNV and CDR2 is YYDKDF (reference sequence).

This clone is a singleton in its sample. The chain combines TRBV10-3 with TRBJ1-2; D might be TRBD1 (6 bases). The CDR3 contains 13 residues. Germline V gene sequence: CDR1 ENHRY, CDR2 SYGVKD. Deletions cut 7 bases from V and 4 bases from J, with 13 bases between. CDR3 sequence: CAITEGQPYGYTF. The DNA for the CDR3 is TGTGCCATCACCGAAGGACAGCCCTATGGCTACACCTTC.

Comments on this clone: Other DNA sequences within the sample encode an identical CDR3. This rearrangement joins TRBV7-2 to TRBJ2-5; 9 bases line up with TRBD1. The V gene's germline CDR1 is SGHTA and CDR2 FQGNSA. CDR3 length: 14 residues. V lost 1 base to trimming and J lost 5 bases; unmatched junction nucleotides: 2. The CDR3 DNA sequence: TGTGCCAGCAGCTTAGACAGGGGGCAGGAGACCCAGTACTTC. It specifies CASSLDRGQETQYF.

This rearrangement joins TRBV21-1 to TRBJ2-1; the table's D call of TRBD2 was not tested on the DNA. TRBV21-1 is a documented pseudogene. The CDR3 totals 17 residues. CDR3 sequence (DNA): TGTGCCAGCAGCAAAGCGCTGGGCGGGGGGCTCTACAATGAGCAGTTCTTC. Translating gives CASSKALGGGLYNEQFF.

This clone occurred a few times. The V gene is TRBV21-1, the J gene TRBJ2-7. TRBV21-1 constitutes a pseudogene. The CDR3 totals 14 residues. The CDR3 nucleotides are TGTGCCAGCGAGGGACGTTCCCACTTCTACGAGCAGTACGTC. Residues: CASEGRSHFYEQYV.

This chain links TRBV2 with TRBJ1-1; D gene unclear. There are 13 residues in the CDR3. Per germline, CDR1 SNHLY and CDR2 FYNNEI. Trimming removed 8 bases from V and 7 bases from J, with 17 bases in between. The CDR3 here is CASLGLEIDEAFF. The CDR3 DNA sequence: TGTGCCAGCTTGGGCCTAGAAATCGATGAAGCTTTCTTT.

For the CDR3, the DNA is TGTGCCAGCAGCTTAGGCCCCGGGGGACCCTACGAGCAGTACTTC. Protein sequence: CASSLGPGGPYEQYF. The chain is built from TRBV13 and TRBJ2-7; D is perhaps TRBD2 (6 bases). Trimming cost V 0 bases and J 2 bases, with 11 bases left between them. CDR3 length equals 15 residues. Germline V gene sequence: CDR1 PRHDT, CDR2 FYEKMQ (reference sequence). The variable domain in full, with the rest retrieved from reference TRBV13 and TRBJ2-7, is AAGVIQSPRHLIKEKRETATLKCYPIPRHDTVYWYQQGPGQDPQFLISFYEKMQSDKGSIPDRFSAQQFSDYHSELNMSSLELGDSALYFCASSLGPGGPYEQYFGPGTRLTVT.

The CDR3 loop reads CASSYGGGGTEAFF. DNA for the CDR3: TGTGCCAGCAGTTACGGTGGAGGTGGCACTGAAGCTTTCTTT. This rearrangement joins TRBV6-2 or TRBV6-3 to TRBJ1-1; no definite D call. Germline lookup yields CDR1 MNHEY and CDR2 SVGEGT. This CDR3 region has 14 residues. V lost 2 bases, J lost 4 bases, and 11 bases lay in between.

CDR3 nucleotides: TGCGCCAGCAGCCCAAGGAGGGGGCAGGATGGCTACACCTTC. Its protein product is CASSPRRGQDGYTF. V usage is TRBV5-1 and J usage is TRBJ1-2; 7 nucleotides align to TRBD1. CDR3 size: 14 residues. V lost 4 bases, J lost 6 bases, and 9 bases stayed unmatched. The germline V gene has CDR1 SGHRS and CDR2 YFSETQ.

The chain recombines TRBV19 with TRBJ2-3, with 9 nucleotides matching TRBD1. The CDR3 has 16 residues. With 0 bases clipped from V and 6 bases from J, the junction kept 7 bases outside the gene matches. From germline, CDR1 is LNHDA and CDR2 SQIVND (reference sequence). The CDR3 DNA is TGTGCCAGTAGTATAGATCAGGGACAGGGAGTGGATACGCAGTATTTT. It encodes CASSIDQGQGVDTQYF.

V and J are TRBV7-9 and TRBJ1-5, with 7 bases aligning to TRBD1. Germline CDR1 reads SEHNR; CDR2 reads FQNEAQ (reference sequence). J lost 3 bases, V lost 5 bases, and 4 bases had no gene match. The CDR3 totals 14 residues. The CDR3 DNA follows: TGTGCCAGCAGCCGAGGACAGGACAATCAGCCCCAGCATTTT. It specifies CASSRGQDNQPQHF.

The rearrangement joins TRBV9 to TRBJ1-1; D is perhaps TRBD1 (5 bases). Trimming took off 2 bases at V and 2 bases at J, with 10 bases between the two ends. This CDR3 spans 14 amino acids. Germline V gene lookup returns CDR1 SGDLS and CDR2 YYNGEE. This CDR3 is CASSVTTVNTEAFF. CDR3 nucleotides: TGTGCCAGCAGCGTCACGACAGTTAACACTGAAGCTTTCTTT.

The V and J genes are TRBV9 and TRBJ1-1; no definite D call. The CDR3 is 13 residues long. Germline CDR1 reads SGDLS; CDR2 reads YYNGEE. Trimming cost V 3 bases and J 7 bases, with 13 bases left between them. The CDR3 DNA reads TGTGCCAGCAGCGCAGGCTACGGCGATGAAGCTTTCTTT. This codes for CASSAGYGDEAFF.

The chain recombines TRBV7-2 with TRBJ2-3; TRBD2 agrees at 9 bases. This CDR3 contains 17 residues. Germline V gene sequence: CDR1 SGHTA, CDR2 FQGNSA. The trim removed 3 bases at V and 4 bases at J, leaving 11 bases unmatched. The CDR3: CASSFTHSGGGADTQYF. The CDR3 region has the DNA TGTGCCAGCAGCTTCACTCATTCGGGCGGGGGGGCAGATACGCAGTATTTT.